This entry describes one TCR beta chain. Per the germline V gene, CDR1 is GTSNPN and CDR2 is SVGIG (reference sequence). Unmatched junction bases numbered 4, after V lost 5 bases and J lost 0 bases. The CDR3 spans 14 residues. Assay execution took place at the deep level. Sorted-subset replicate PCRs used roughly 210 ng of genomic DNA. This amount corresponded to approximately 30,000 T cell genomes. TCRdb's table, derived via immunoSEQ multiplex PCR, lists solely in-frame clones and lacks some. The sample has 2 million to 2.5 million clones, approximately 93% seen once. This sample was taken from a study of shared clonotypes between healthy human individuals. The wider study: Two women and three men aged 18 to 49 served as donors.

The donor cohort consisted entirely of Caucasian adults residing in Nashville, Tennessee. Sequencing input: naive CD4+ T cells from PBMCs. Stated subset: CD45RA+ positively selected. The V call is TRBV30, the J call TRBJ2-1; 7 bases line up with TRBD2. The clonotype originates from a man between 18 and 35 years old in good health. Some clones in this sample may be carry-over from other donors' samples. This chain's CDR3 is CAWERGYSYNEQFF. For the CDR3, the DNA is TGTGCCTGGGAGCGGGGTTACTCCTACAATGAGCAGTTCTTC.